This TCR beta chain was found in a study of a mutant IDH1 vaccine in newly diagnosed glioma. Overall study: First vaccine doses came 4-6 weeks after radiotherapy alone, or with temozolomide cycles. Visits V12 and V13 fell at weeks 35 and 47, respectively. Regarding the study as a whole: A vaccine-induced immune response developed in roughly 95% of the patients.

TCRdb's copy holds only in-frame clones and misses some; the assay was immunoSEQ multiplex PCR. This table holds about 54,000 clones, 84% found once. Note on this clone: As yet, its antigen is unknown.

Time point of the sample: week 35, safety follow-up. Doses comprised 300 ug of mutant IDH1 20-mer peptide each, plus topical imiquimod. The sequence was obtained from a woman aged 18-29 years with glioma. Sequenced material: PBMCs, taken from a glioma patient whose treatment included an IDH1 peptide vaccine.

The CDR3 DNA reads TGTGCCAGCAGTTTACAGGGGGGACCCCAGCATTTT. This sequence encodes CASSLQGGPQHF. The V and J genes are TRBV2 and TRBJ1-5; 8 bases align to TRBD1. This CDR3 is 12 amino acids long. Per germline, CDR1 SNHLY and CDR2 FYNNEI. V was clipped by 5 bases and J by 10 bases; unmatched bases: 4.